What follows is one TCR beta chain and its context. What antigen it recognizes has not been identified. Base qualities are missing; no much larger clone stands one base away. This record comes from a study of cytomegalovirus exposure and HLA in healthy donors (dated by TCRdb to between 2016 and 2019). Some background on the complete study: In an earlier analysis of around 540 of the donors, 276 Gb of sequence data and 90 million to 120 million unique TCR beta sequences from roughly 190 million T cells were reported. Donor age, sex, ethnicity and CMV serostatus were collected together with the repertoire data. In a later analysis, previously published TCR beta repertoires from 500 to 750 donors were re-analyzed and high-resolution HLA genotyping was added so that TCR occurrence patterns could be studied. The genetic ancestry cluster associated with self-reported Caucasian donors included about 81% of the roughly 380 genotyped donors. An early release that covered fewer than 800 HLA-typed donors contained approximately 300 gigabases of sequencing data and roughly 84 million unique TCR sequences. The study aimed to test whether signatures of past pathogen exposure could be identified by cataloging public T cell receptors. Because of strong linkage in the cohort, roughly five DR-DQ haplotypes were treated as single units for association and clustering. Typing coverage differed by locus: A, B, C, DRB1 and DQB1 were typed in roughly 620-630 donors, DQA1 in 500 to 550, DPA1 in 600 to 610, and DPB1 in just under 490. Along with the approximately 700-subject first cohort, a separate validation cohort of around 110 different subjects was used. HLA typing covered class I and class II loci at four-digit resolution. In an earlier analysis of 587 of the donors, high-throughput TCR beta sequencing was used to judge whether each TCR beta V gene segment behaved as functional or pseudogenic. Every repertoire in the discovery cohort had been generated on one and the same sequencing platform. On average, around 240,000 unique TCR beta nucleotide sequences were sequenced per donor among more than 350 genotyped donors of the cohort, with about 19% of those sequences being non-productive. Rather than drawing on any new phenotypic data, the later analysis identified candidate immune exposures from TCR beta sequences and the way those sequences occurred across donors. A later genetic analysis took genome-wide SNP genotypes for about three fifths of the 666 donors and used that subset as a discovery cohort. Using immunosequencing, the study profiled T cell repertoires from around 670 subjects and related those repertoires to cytomegalovirus serostatus. High-throughput TCR immunosequencing, statistical association of individual TCRs with disease status, and machine learning were combined to predict cytomegalovirus infection status. The paper as a whole reports these results and caveats: V-gene and J-gene trimming of TCR beta chains was associated with a missense DCLRE1C variant in a later genetic analysis, and the association was replicated in an independent cohort. The earlier analysis of 587 of the donors excluded 15 to 20 rarely observed V segments, including chromosome 9 orphons, because counts were too low. According to a later analysis, TCR association rates differed among HLA loci, with DRB1 alleles showing the most associated TCRs and HLA-C alleles showing the fewest. In vitro tests confirmed that a few of the cytomegalovirus-associated TCR beta chains recognize cytomegalovirus antigens. Cytomegalovirus status was reported to be diagnosed by the classifier with high specificity and sensitivity in both the original and validation cohorts. It was suggested by the authors that the approach could potentially be generalized to other disease states and immunological phenotypes. Assigning TCR associations to individual alleles was difficult when HLA alleles, especially DR and DQ, strongly co-occurred. In the study, approximately 150 TCR beta chains were listed as associated with cytomegalovirus. Because some donors lacked HLA typing at each locus, the association tests relied only on the typed subset. Immune exposure information for the cohort was limited to CMV serostatus. According to a later analysis, parvovirus B19, influenza, CMV and Epstein-Barr virus appeared linked to several top co-occurrence clusters. Sequencing depth was assumed to be roughly uniform across donors in the presence/absence analyses, though that assumption may not hold. A group of highly shared sequence variants was considered likely to be a technical artifact of the sequencing pipeline. The cohort was sequenced for TCR beta chains only, and without alpha or paired-chain data the features that could be detected were limited. While some public TCRs were present in many individuals, most TCR sequences turned up only very rarely across donors. Linkage disequilibrium might explain the correlated functional status among segregating V segments, but an unknown experimental factor could not be ruled out. A further reported finding was that TCR beta sequences accurately predicted the HLA-A and HLA-B alleles for most subjects in the first cohort. Specific HLA alleles were associated with 15,000 to 20,000 TCR beta sequences at a false discovery rate of 0.05 in a later analysis. According to a later analysis, most CMV-associated TCR beta chains appeared to be HLA-restricted, and the HLA associations seemed to be driven largely by CMV exposure. Broadly in line with IMGT annotations, most TCR beta V segments showed up in productive rearrangements about 90% or about 30% of the time in an earlier analysis of roughly 590 of the donors. Compared with equally common non-associated chains, HLA-associated TCR beta chains in a later analysis were more clonally expanded and had lower generation probabilities. According to a later genetic analysis, donors in an Asian-associated ancestry cluster had fewer N-insertions in productive TCRs than the approximately 650-donor mean.

In total, more than 500 healthy bone marrow donors made up the cohort. At the time of sampling, all cohort members were nominally healthy, though unrecorded immune exposures were likely present. The donor tested CMV seropositive, placing the donor among the roughly 270 seropositive members of the cohort. A peripheral blood sample was provided by each donor, and peripheral blood mononuclear cells were used for TCR beta sequencing. The Qiagen DNeasy Blood Extraction Kit was used to extract genomic DNA from the blood cell samples. Receptors were amplified or captured by the immunoSEQ multiplex PCR assay. For the multiplex PCR, a mixture combining 60 forward primers for TCR Vbeta segments and 13 reverse primers for TCR Jbeta segments was used. The CDR3 region of rearranged TCR beta genes was amplified from genomic DNA by a multiplex PCR assay. On the Illumina HiSeq System, the amplified TCR beta libraries were sequenced as 87-base-pair reads. The study's own analysis went as follows. In a later analysis, 80 million or so unique TCR beta chains were counted across the 666 repertoires, and roughly 11 million of these chains were shared by at least two donors. A nearest-neighbor algorithm error-corrected the raw reads and collapsed the reads into unique sequences, merging closely related sequences to remove PCR and sequencing errors. V, D and J gene segments were assigned by aligning CDR3 sequences to IMGT reference sequences. For a sequence to be retained, a match of at least six nucleotides was required to both a V gene segment and a J gene segment. Rearrangements were called productive when the CDR3 lacked stop codons and stayed in frame with V and J; all others were non-productive. Following IMGT convention, CDR3 was defined as the stretch from the second conserved V-encoded cysteine to the conserved J-encoded phenylalanine. In an earlier analysis of around 600 of the donors, sequences lacking an unambiguous match to a single V gene segment were excluded. An earlier analysis of some 610 of the donors called V segments functional above 56.7% productive rearrangements and segregating when the between-donor standard deviation exceeded 5%. To diagnose cytomegalovirus status from the catalog of TCR beta chain sequences, a statistical classification framework was built. V and J gene assignment, in a later analysis, came from comparing TCR nucleotide sequences with IMGT/GENE-DB human TR gene sequences. The TCRdist pipeline was used in a later analysis to assign CDR3 sequences and most-parsimonious VDJ recombination scenarios. In a later analysis, every TCR beta chain was defined by the combination of its CDR3 amino acid sequence and its V-gene family, and reads without a unique V-gene family were dropped. To address suspected cross-contamination and a sequencing artifact, a later analysis removed 450 to 700 highly shared, low-generation-probability nucleotide sequences. In a later analysis, a clonal expansion index for each public chain was calculated from normalized within-repertoire ranks of inferred template counts. Generation probabilities in a later analysis came from a VDJ recombination model fitted to out-of-frame rearrangements, and those results were checked against IGoR. In a later analysis, TCR-TCR, TCR-HLA and TCR-CMV co-occurrence was scored with hypergeometric tests, and a repertoire-size bias correction was applied to TCR pairs. False discovery rates were estimated in a later analysis by permuting HLA or CMV assignments 20 times. In a later analysis, co-occurring TCRs were grouped with DBSCAN, and TCRdist sequence similarity was added when clustering was performed within HLA-allele-positive subsets. For co-occurrence clustering, repertoires with fewer than 30,000 or more than 120,000 public chains were excluded, along with 5 or 6 repertoires with anomalous nucleotide sharing. Not all clones reach the TCRdb copy of this immuneACCESS table, which keeps in-frame sequences only. Checked studies attribute under half of the gap to unresolved V genes and leave the rest unexplained. Clone size and the V and J calls come from that table; the DNA yielded D and trimming. The sample table holds roughly 100,000 clones, of which less than 9.5% were seen once. Jointly, the top ten make up 5.1% of the sample.

The sequence was collected from a man between 45 and 60 years old in good health and CMV-seropositive. The sequenced sample consisted of PBMCs.

The CDR3 amino acid sequence is: CASSYNSNTEAFF. Here is the DNA: TGCGCCAGCAGTTACAATAGCAACACTGAAGCTTTCTTT. The rearranged segments are TRBV10-1 and TRBJ1-1; the D segment cannot be called with confidence. The CDR3 sequence holds 13 residues, the cysteine and phenylalanine included. Only the CDR3 portion is preserved as DNA: 39 bases, with reading frame beginning at the first base. The trim is 5 bases for V and 2 bases for J, with a gap of 9 bases between the germline ends. The CDR1 and CDR2 encoded by the germline V gene (reference sequence) are WNHNN and SYGVQD.